This TCR beta chain was captured in a study of graft-versus-host responses after intestinal transplantation. Study-wide background: Transplants were multivisceral, liver-intestinal, or isolated intestinal.

Notes on this clone: What it binds is not known.

CDR3 length equals 16 residues. With 2 bases removed from V and 1 base from J, the gap between germline ends came to 14 bases. Per germline, CDR1 MNHEY and CDR2 SMNVEV (reference sequence). Libraries were prepared by immunoSEQ multiplex PCR; TCRdb keeps only in-frame clonotypes and omits some of them. In the table there are around 71,000 clones, roughly 94% of which are singletons. Study-wide results and caveats: Where graft-donor T cell macrochimerism was present, patients had high graft-versus-host to host-versus-graft clonal ratios in allografts. Recipient marrow held GvH clones, some first seen in ileum or blood.

The origin of this receptor is a human donor who received an intestinal transplant. This sequence joins TRBV27 and TRBJ1-1; D is perhaps TRBD1 (5 bases). The source material was unstimulated CD8+ T cells sorted from spleen or lymph node cells, sampled before intestinal transplant. The CDR3 DNA sequence: TGTGCCAGCAGTTTAACAGGCGTCCTCGAGAACACTGAAGCTTTCTTT. Encoded protein: CASSLTGVLENTEAFF.